This TCR beta chain was retrieved from a study of CD8+CD57+ T cells in acquired aplastic anemia. The CDR3 is 14 amino acids. CDR1 is SGHRS and CDR2 is YFSETQ in the germline V gene. Between the trimmed V and J ends, which lost 0 bases and 14 bases, there was a span of 19 bases. Concerning this clonotype itself: As yet, its antigen is unknown.

Genomic DNA, the template, was used for profiling of the TCR beta VDJ and CDR3. TCRdb re-called the reads with MiXCR, one entry per CDR3 protein. The table records under 250,000 distinct CDR3 sequences, almost 35% of them present only once. Points from the study as a whole: The same twenty-nine CD8+ CDR3 sequences occurred in patients and in controls.

This TCR came from a human donor in good health, serving as a control. The material sequenced was sorted CD4+, CD8+, or CD8+CD57+ T cells (not recorded which) from PBMCs. The chain combines TRBV5-1 with TRBJ2-3; D is tentatively TRBD1 or TRBD2 (6 bases each). The CDR3 here is CASSLEPGGLFAYF. For the CDR3, the DNA is TGCGCCAGCAGCTTGGAGCCCGGGGGCCTATTTGCGTATTTT.